This T cell receptor (beta chain) was identified during a study of metastatic and nonmetastatic thyroid tumors. Across the whole study: Malignant and benign thyroid patients had repertoires compared in peripheral blood and tumor or nodule tissue. Notes on the study in general: Reported TCR beta diversity, measured in blood and tumor, was significantly higher for malignant thyroid tumors than for benign nodules.

Per the original data handling: For papillary thyroid cancer, a distant-metastasis classifier was constructed from CDR3 differences observed across clinicopathological groups. TCRdb recomputed clones from the PCR reads via MiXCR. V and J calls and clone size were set by TCRdb, not the authors. The data contain 15,000 to 18,000 clones, 3.5% to 4.5% of them singletons. Details on this clone: Its specificity is not known.

The CDR3 has 13 residues. Germline CDR1 and CDR2: SGHRS and YFSETQ. The V end was cut by 4 bases, the J end by 10 bases, with 17 bases between. Before thyroid surgery, none of the patients had received any treatment. V gene TRBV5-1 combines with J gene TRBJ1-1; D unresolved. What was sequenced was tumor tissue. The sequence came from a female donor with papillary thyroid cancer or a benign thyroid nodule (not recorded which). Some clones in this sample may be carry-over from other donors' samples. CDR3 in DNA: TGCGCCAGCAGCCTCTCCGTGACCCAGCCAGCTTTCTTT. It translates to CASSLSVTQPAFF.